One sample yielded the 2 T cell receptor beta chains listed below, sequenced in a study of post-analysis software for immune sequencing data. Their specific antigens are unknown. The study's findings and limits: Five TRBV segments appeared more often in patients than in controls, and TRBV5-6, TRBV5-1 and TRBV20-1 were among these.

Prepared libraries of TCR beta cDNA carried unique molecular identifiers. In TCRdb, the PCR reads were re-called with MiXCR into one record per CDR3 protein. The table lists 380,000 or so distinct CDR3 sequences, roughly 36% of them singletons, with under 15% in the top ten. The material sequenced was blood. The receptors originated from a girl aged 5 to 17 with multiple sclerosis.

The V call is TRBV7-9, the J call TRBJ1-5; 7 bases are a match to TRBD1. In germline, CDR1 is SEHNR, CDR2 FQNEAQ (reference sequence). CDR3 length: 17 amino acids. The V segment lost 0 bases and the J segment 5 bases; nucleotides outside the gene matches: 10. CDR3: CASSLASGGLGDQPQHF. CDR3 sequence (DNA): TGTGCCAGCAGCTTAGCCTCAGGGGGTCTAGGCGATCAGCCCCAGCATTTT.

This sequence joins TRBV20-1 and TRBJ1-5, with TRBD1 matching over 8 bases. CDR1 DFQATT and CDR2 SNEGSKA come from the germline V gene (reference sequence). CDR3 length: 15 amino acids. The V segment lost 3 bases and the J segment 7 bases; nucleotides outside the gene matches: 11. DNA of the CDR3: TGCAGTGCTAGTTACCCAGGGGGCCTAAGACAGCCCCAGCATTTT. Protein: CSASYPGGLRQPQHF.